Listed below are T cell receptor beta chains from one sample, sequenced in a study of T cell responses to AZD1222 COVID-19 vaccine. The assay was immunoSEQ multiplex PCR, and TCRdb's table has in-frame clones only and misses some. The table shows roughly 120,000 clones, with 88% occurring only once. The sample consisted of peripheral blood, taken on day 0 of MenACWY control vaccination. The source of these receptors is an adult in good health. Each CDR3 is given with its conserved first and last residue. A D gene is named only where the DNA matches it firmly. Clone size is stated in some rows and not others, as once, few, many or a class when expanded.

size: .
J: TRBJ1-2
D: .
V: TRBV6-5
CDR3: CASRLGGSNYGYTF
DNA: TGTGCCAGCAGGCTGGGGGGGAGTAACTATGGCTACACCTTC

size: .
J: TRBJ2-7
D: TRBD2
V: TRBV5-6
CDR3: CASSSGTSGRASYEQYF
DNA: TGTGCCAGCAGCTCCGGGACTAGCGGGAGAGCCTCCTACGAGCAGTACTTC

size: .
J: TRBJ2-2
D: .
V: TRBV18
CDR3: CASSPVPDNTGELFF
DNA: TGTGCCAGCTCACCAGTTCCAGACAACACCGGGGAGCTGTTTTTT

size: .
J: TRBJ2-7
D: TRBD2
V: TRBV5-1
CDR3: CASSLVLAGGPTDPEQYF
DNA: TGCGCCAGCAGCTTGGTCCTAGCGGGAGGGCCTACGGACCCCGAGCAGTACTTC

size: .
J: TRBJ2-7
D: TRBD1
V: TRBV28
CDR3: CASSSRQGAYEQYF
DNA: TGTGCCAGCAGTTCACGACAGGGGGCCTACGAGCAGTACTTC

size: .
J: TRBJ1-1
D: .
V: TRBV28
CDR3: CASSGNRWMNTEAFF
DNA: TGTGCCAGCAGTGGGAATCGGTGGATGAACACTGAAGCTTTCTTT

size: few
J: TRBJ2-1
D: TRBD2
V: TRBV27
CDR3: CASSPLSSGRANSEQFF
DNA: TGTGCCAGCAGTCCCCTTAGTAGCGGGAGGGCCAATAGTGAGCAGTTCTTC

size: once
J: TRBJ2-7
D: TRBD2
V: TRBV27
CDR3: CASTSVGRAPEQYF
DNA: TGTGCCAGCACTTCCGTCGGGAGGGCTCCCGAGCAGTACTTC

size: .
J: TRBJ2-7
D: .
V: TRBV6-5
CDR3: CASRDSGSLAEQYF
DNA: TGTGCCAGCAGGGACAGCGGAAGTTTGGCCGAGCAGTACTTC

size: .
J: TRBJ1-2
D: TRBD1
V: TRBV27
CDR3: CASSSRGLGYGYTF
DNA: TGTGCCAGCAGTTCCAGGGGGCTCGGCTATGGCTACACCTTC

size: .
J: TRBJ1-1
D: TRBD1
V: TRBV11-2
CDR3: CASSLFLWGQAMNTEAFF
DNA: TGTGCCAGCAGCTTATTTCTTTGGGGACAGGCTATGAACACTGAAGCTTTCTTT

size: .
J: TRBJ2-2
D: TRBD2
V: TRBV28
CDR3: CASRLAGSQQRTGELFF
DNA: TGTGCCAGCCGACTAGCGGGCTCCCAGCAACGGACCGGGGAGCTGTTTTTT

size: .
J: TRBJ1-3
D: .
V: TRBV28
CDR3: CASSFPGTHGNTIYF
DNA: TGTGCCAGCAGTTTCCCCGGGACCCACGGAAACACCATATATTTT

size: .
J: TRBJ2-7
D: TRBD2
V: TRBV18
CDR3: CASSLRGLAVYEQYF
DNA: TGTGCCAGCTCTCTCCGTGGGCTAGCGGTCTACGAGCAGTACTTC

size: .
J: TRBJ2-7
D: .
V: TRBV5-1
CDR3: CASSLKTRTYEQYF
DNA: TGCGCCAGCAGTCTTAAGACCCGAACCTACGAGCAGTACTTC

size: few
J: TRBJ2-7
D: .
V: TRBV3-1/TRBV3-2
CDR3: CASSLRDSPYEQYF
DNA: TGTGCCAGCAGCCTACGGGACTCGCCCTACGAGCAGTACTTC

size: once
J: TRBJ1-2
D: TRBD1
V: TRBV18
CDR3: CASSPRQGAPYGYTF
DNA: TGTGCCAGCTCACCAAGACAGGGGGCTCCCTATGGCTACACCTTC